The 4 T cell receptor beta chains below were found in one sample sequenced in a study of blood T cell repertoires in COVID-19. Produced via immunoSEQ multiplex PCR; TCRdb's table is partial and in-frame only. The sample holds about 250,000 clones, roughly 80% seen once. The sequencing sample was made of PBMCs or T cells enriched from blood (not recorded which). Receptors were obtained from a man in his forties or fifties who had been exposed to COVID-19.

This clone has just one count. The V gene is TRBV7-9, the J gene TRBJ2-1, with 15 bases matching TRBD2. The germline gives CDR1 SEHNR, CDR2 FQNEAQ (reference sequence). This CDR3 spans 14 amino acids. After removal of 10 bases from V and 13 bases from J, the junction contained 11 bases not matched to a gene. The CDR3 DNA sequence: TGTGCCATCTACGGACTAGCGGGAGGGCCGGGACAGTTCTTC. Translated: CAIYGLAGGPGQFF. Supplemented by reference TRBV7-9 and TRBJ2-1, the full variable domain reads DTGVSQNPRHKITKRGQNVTFRCDPISEHNRLYWYRQTLGQGPEFLTYFQNEAQLEKSRLLSDRFSAERPKGSFSTLEIQRTEQGDSAMYLCAIYGLAGGPGQFFGPGTRLTVL.

The rearrangement links TRBV24-1 to TRBJ1-2; D is possibly TRBD1 (5 bases). Germline V gene data show CDR1 as KGHDR and CDR2 as SFDVKD. The CDR3 has 14 amino acids. Trimming removed 1 base at V and 8 bases at J, with 13 bases between. CDR3 loop: CATSDFTQGRGYTF. In DNA, the CDR3 is TGTGCCACCAGTGATTTCACCCAGGGAAGGGGCTACACCTTC.

The J gene is TRBJ1-6, the V gene TRBV5-6, with no clear D. CDR1 is SGHDT and CDR2 is YYEEEE in the germline V gene. The germline V and J ends were trimmed by 0 bases and 7 bases, with 5 bases remaining between them. The CDR3 runs 13 residues. DNA of the CDR3: TGTGCCAGCAGCTTGGTCAGGAATTCACCCCTCCACTTT. Translating it yields CASSLVRNSPLHF.

V and J are TRBV5-4 and TRBJ2-7; D is unclear. Germline V gene lookup returns CDR1 SGHNT and CDR2 YYREEE (reference sequence). The CDR3 covers 18 residues. Trimming stripped 4 bases from V and 0 bases from J, with 23 bases between. The CDR3 loop reads CASSVAPSWVHSSYEQYF. The CDR3 nucleotides read TGTGCCAGCAGCGTGGCCCCCTCATGGGTACACAGCTCCTACGAGCAGTACTTC.